Listed below are T cell receptor beta chains from one sample, sequenced in a study of shared clonotypes between healthy human individuals. This table comes from immunoSEQ multiplex PCR, and its TCRdb copy is limited to in-frame clones, with some not included. The table lists 2 million to 2.5 million clones, around 95% of them singletons. Sequenced material: naive CD4+ T cells sorted from blood. These receptors came from a man in his late teens or twenties in good health. Both conserved end residues are part of each CDR3. The D gene is left open where the match is weak. Part of the rows lack a size; the others show once, few, many or a class for expanded clones.

v_call,clone_size,d_call,j_call,cdr3_nt,cdr3_aa
TRBV4-3,once,.,TRBJ1-4,TGCGCCAGCAGCCAAGATCCGGGCCAGACGTTTAATGAAAAACTGTTTTTT,CASSQDPGQTFNEKLFF
TRBV12-5,.,.,TRBJ1-3,TGTGCTAGTGGTCGATCCTCTGGAAACACCATATATTTT,CASGRSSGNTIYF
TRBV6-5,.,TRBD1,TRBJ2-7,TGTGCCAGCAGTTACTCGGGACAGGGTGGGTACGAGCAGTACTTC,CASSYSGQGGYEQYF
TRBV7-9,.,.,TRBJ2-2,TGTGCCAGCAGCCCAAACAATTCATTTACCGGGGAGCTGTTTTTT,CASSPNNSFTGELFF
TRBV5-4,.,.,TRBJ1-6,TGTGCCAGCAGCTTACGTAAAGGCCCTAAAACCTTTAATTCACCCCTCCACTTT,CASSLRKGPKTFNSPLHF
TRBV30,.,TRBD2,TRBJ2-2,TGTGCCTGCCTTCTAGCTATAGGCGGGGGTGTCACCGGGGAGCTGTTTTTT,CACLLAIGGGVTGELFF
TRBV30,.,.,TRBJ1-5,TGTGCCTGTCCTACCAGCGGGGAAGGGAGTCAGCCCCAGCATTTT,CACPTSGEGSQPQHF
TRBV6-6,.,TRBD1,TRBJ2-7,TGTGCCATCAGACAGGGCTACGAGCAGTACTTC,CAIRQGYEQYF
TRBV5-1,.,TRBD2,TRBJ2-3,TGCGCCAGCAGCTCCGGACTAGCGGGGACGACGCAGTATTTT,CASSSGLAGTTQYF
TRBV19,.,.,TRBJ2-1,TGTGCCAGTAGTCCCATGTCCTACCTCCCCGGTGAGCAGTTCTTC,CASSPMSYLPGEQFF
TRBV10-3,.,.,TRBJ2-1,TGTGCCATCGCGGGGCGGACATTCGATGAGCAGTTCTTC,CAIAGRTFDEQFF
TRBV6-5,.,.,TRBJ1-5,TGTGCCAGCAGCAACAGGGAGGGCAATCAGCCCCAGCATTTT,CASSNREGNQPQHF
TRBV7-9,.,TRBD1,TRBJ2-5,TGTGCCAGCAGCTTAGATACAGGGGGGACAGAGACCCAGTACTTC,CASSLDTGGTETQYF
TRBV4-1,.,.,TRBJ2-2,TGCGCCAGCAGCCAAGCCCCGATCACAAACGCGAACACCGGGGAGCTGTTTTTT,CASSQAPITNANTGELFF
TRBV25-1,once,.,TRBJ1-1,TGTGCCAGCAGCGAAGGTCTCAGAGCTGAAGCTTTCTTT,CASSEGLRAEAFF
TRBV30,.,.,TRBJ2-5,TGTGCCTGGAGCCGACAGATCTACCAAGAGACCCAGTACTTC,CAWSRQIYQETQYF
TRBV30,.,TRBD1,TRBJ1-2,TGTGCCTGGAGCCTGGGACAGGCCTATGGCTACACCTTC,CAWSLGQAYGYTF